This T cell receptor (beta chain) was documented in a study of CD8+ T cells in alopecia areata. Treatment noted: oral pan-JAK inhibitor, 5-10 mg twice daily. This CDR3 spans 14 amino acids. Germline CDR1 GTSNPN, CDR2 SVGIG (reference sequence). V was shortened by 3 bases and J by 1 base, with 9 bases between the two germline ends. Extracted RNA was reverse transcribed into cDNA, the sequencing template. Repertoires were generated with immunoSEQ multiplex PCR, while TCRdb's copy carries only in-frame clones and drops some. Of some 120,000 clones listed, 61% are singletons. The chain links TRBV30 to TRBJ2-2, with D perhaps being TRBD1 or TRBD2 (6 bases each). The receptor was isolated from a human donor with alopecia areata. The specimen was CD4+ T cells sorted from blood, collected at week 4, from a patient treated with tofacitinib. For the CDR3, the DNA is TGTGCCTGGAGACGGGGGCTGAACACCGGGGAGCTGTTTTTT. Translating gives CAWRRGLNTGELFF. The variable domain in full, completed from reference TRBV30 and TRBJ2-2, reads SQTIHQWPATLVQPVGSPLSLECTVEGTSNPNLYWYRQAAGRGLQLLFYSVGIGQISSEVPQNLSASRPQDRQFILSSKKLLLSDSGFYLCAWRRGLNTGELFFGEGSRLTVL.